This T cell receptor beta chain comes out of a study of blood T cell repertoires in COVID-19. As for the study in general: COVID-19 samples from acute and convalescent phases originated in the United States, Italy and Spain. PBMCs, B-cell-depleted T cells, or T cells were the source of the cDNA or gDNA that made up the material.

The table lists this clone with many counts. In the source study's methods: The authors estimated nucleated cell counts from reference gene primer amplification. The repertoire was sequenced with immunoSEQ multiplex PCR; TCRdb's copy has only in-frame clones and lacks some. V, J and clone size are taken as reported in that table, and D and trimming were inferred from the DNA itself. The sample contains about 220,000 clones, 70% to 90% of which appear only once. There are 14 residues in the CDR3. V shed 4 bases and J 6 bases; nucleotides not matched to a gene: 6. Germline V lookup: CDR1 MGHRA, CDR2 YSYEKL.

The sample comprised peripheral blood. The TCR sequence derives from a human donor in a cohort sampled during active COVID-19. The chain carries TRBV4-1 and TRBJ2-7; 10 bases are shared with TRBD1. The CDR3: CASSPYDRGLEQYF. CDR3 DNA sequence: TGCGCCAGCAGCCCTTACGACAGGGGGCTCGAGCAGTACTTC.